These 13 T cell receptor beta chains originate from one sample sequenced in a study of T cell repertoires in cytomegalovirus infection (dated 2019 in TCRdb). Sequencer: Illumina HiSeq 1500. In TCRdb, the public reads were trimmed at Q25 with fastp and aligned with MiXCR, with productive beta chains retained. For every CDR3 protein sequence, its rows merge into one entry that carries the most common genes and DNA. The sample data list around 540,000 distinct CDR3 sequences, and 33% of these were observed just once. The ten largest clones represent 15% to 20% of the sample. The treatment or condition label corresponds to: in vitro stimulation with specific CMV peptide epitopes to enrich CMV-specific T cells. Antigen specificity for these receptors is unknown. The sample was cultured PBMCs, taken from culture after CMV antigen stimulation. The receptors come from a human donor in good health (CMV status not recorded). Some clones in this sample may be carry-over from other donors' samples.

The chain uses TRBV7-9 and TRBJ1-1; no definite D call. There are 14 residues in the CDR3. Germline CDR1 and CDR2: SEHNR and FQNEAQ (reference sequence). The V gene lost 5 bases and the J gene lost 1 base, with 11 bases spanning the gap. This CDR3 reads CASSLGPENTEAFF. CDR3 bases: TGTGCCAGCAGCCTGGGCCCAGAGAACACTGAAGCTTTCTTT.

DNA for the CDR3: TGTGCCAGCACTCAAGGACCAACCGGTTGGACCCAGTACTTC. It codes for CASTQGPTGWTQYF. The chain joins TRBV12-3 or TRBV12-4 to TRBJ2-5, with unresolved D. The V end lost 7 bases, the J end lost 7 bases, and 19 bases lay between the germline ends. The CDR3 has 14 amino acids.

The chain combines TRBV20-1 with TRBJ2-7; a weak D match, TRBD2 (7 bases). This CDR3 comprises 15 residues. V dropped 3 bases and J dropped 4 bases, with 19 bases sitting between them. The germline V gene has CDR1 DFQATT and CDR2 SNEGSKA (reference sequence). The DNA for the CDR3 is TGCAGTGCTAGTGGCCGGGGGGCGGGAGCTTACGAGCAGTACTTC. Its protein is CSASGRGAGAYEQYF.

This chain joins TRBV12-5 and TRBJ2-5; 7 bases align to TRBD1. The CDR3 runs to 14 residues. Germline V lookup: CDR1 LGHNT, CDR2 FRNRAP. V was pared by 4 bases and J by 0 bases, with 2 bases of the junction left unmatched. The CDR3 bases are TGTGCTAGTGGTTATGGGACAGACCAAGAGACCCAGTACTTC. Residues: CASGYGTDQETQYF. The full variable domain, rest sourced from reference TRBV12-5 and TRBJ2-5, is DARVTQTPRHKVTEMGQEVTMRCQPILGHNTVFWYRQTMMQGLELLAYFRNRAPLDDSGMPKDRFSAEMPDATLATLKIQPSEPRDSAVYFCASGYGTDQETQYFGPGTRLLVL.

This clonotype was counted only a few times. This chain uses TRBV28 with TRBJ1-2, with D uncertain. The CDR3 spans 13 residues. From germline, CDR1 is MDHEN and CDR2 SYDVKM. Trimming shortened V by 7 bases and J by 4 bases, and 13 bases separated the two germline ends. Here the CDR3 reads CASTPSRAYGYTF. In nucleotides, the CDR3 is TGTGCCAGCACACCCAGCCGGGCCTATGGCTACACCTTC.

V gene TRBV28 combines with J gene TRBJ2-7; D gene unclear. The length of the CDR3 is 14 residues. CDR1 MDHEN and CDR2 SYDVKM come from the germline V gene. V lost 3 bases, J lost 4 bases, and 13 bases lay in between. The CDR3 coding sequence is TGTGCCAGCAGTTTGATTGGAACAGAATACGAGCAGTACTTC. It yields the protein CASSLIGTEYEQYF.

The V and J genes are TRBV7-2 and TRBJ1-6, with D uncertain. Germline V lookup: CDR1 SGHTA, CDR2 FQGNSA. V lost 5 bases to trimming and J lost 8 bases, with 10 bases between them. CDR3 length: 13 residues. In nucleotides, the CDR3 is TGTGCCAGCAGCCGGCAGGAGGATTCACCCCTCCACTTT. Its protein product is CASSRQEDSPLHF.

Remarks on this clonotype: The germline gene is not matched at one end of the junction; a read error may be the cause. The chain has TRBV7-2 and TRBJ2-7; 7 nucleotides match TRBD2. The germline V gene encodes CDR1 SGHTA and CDR2 FQGNSA. The CDR3 covers 16 residues. CDR3 in amino acids: CASSLELGGSTYEQYF. The CDR3 DNA follows: TGTGCCAGCAGTTTAGAGTTGGGGGGGTCCACCTACGAGCAGTACTTC. Together with reference TRBV7-2 and TRBJ2-7, the CDR3 gives the full variable domain: GAGVSQSPSNKVTEKGKDVELRCDPISGHTALYWYRQSLGQGLEFLIYFQGNSAPDKSGLPSDRFSAERTGGSVSTLTIQRTQQEDSAVYLCASSLELGGSTYEQYFGPGTRLTVT.

The chain couples TRBV19 to TRBJ2-2; the D gene is possibly TRBD1 (6 bases). Germline values: CDR1 LNHDA, CDR2 SQIVND (reference sequence). V lost 11 bases to trimming and J lost 1 base, with 17 bases between them. CDR3 length: 15 residues. The CDR3, as DNA: TGTGCCTCTCTACCCGGGACACTGAACACCGGGGAGCTGTTTTTT. Amino acids: CASLPGTLNTGELFF. The whole variable domain, filled in from reference TRBV19 and TRBJ2-2, reads DGGITQSPKYLFRKEGQNVTLSCEQNLNHDAMYWYRQDPGQGLRLIYYSQIVNDFQKGDIAEGYSVSREKKESFPLTVTSAQKNPTAFYLCASLPGTLNTGELFFGEGSRLTVL.

The CDR3 spells CASSFEGSNTGELFF. For the CDR3, the DNA is TGTGCCAGCAGCTTTGAGGGTTCGAACACCGGGGAGCTGTTTTTT. The rearrangement uses TRBV7-8 and TRBJ2-2; a possible D gene is TRBD2 (5 bases). Looked up from germline, CDR1 is SGHVS and CDR2 is FQNEAQ. This CDR3 comprises 15 residues. Trimming removed 3 bases from V and 0 bases from J, with 8 bases in between.

This chain joins TRBV6-6 and TRBJ2-7; TRBD1 matches at 9 bases. The CDR3 extends over 15 amino acids. The junction had 12 bases not matched to a gene; V was cut back by 5 bases and J by 7 bases. Germline V gene data show CDR1 as MNHNY and CDR2 as SVGAGI (reference sequence). The CDR3 reads CASSAPAQGAGEQYV. The CDR3 DNA is TGTGCCAGCAGTGCACCAGCACAGGGGGCGGGAGAGCAGTACGTC.

This clonotype showed up just a few times. This chain connects TRBV7-2 to TRBJ2-1; 7 bases fit TRBD2. Trimming at V came to 4 bases and at J to 7 bases, leaving 10 bases not matched to a gene. CDR1 is SGHTA and CDR2 is FQGNSA in the germline V gene. The CDR3 contains 15 residues. This CDR3 is CASSSYVGGMNEQFF. The CDR3 coding sequence is TGTGCCAGCAGCTCGTACGTGGGAGGGATGAATGAGCAGTTCTTC.

This clonotype was seen a few times. J is TRBJ1-4 and V is TRBV19, with a tentative D call TRBD1 (6 bases). The CDR3 runs to 17 residues. Trimming cost V 3 bases and J 0 bases, with 14 bases left between them. CDR1 and CDR2 (germline): LNHDA, SQIVND (reference sequence). The CDR3 DNA is TGTGCCAGTAGTATGGGTACAGGGTCCACAACTAATGAAAAACTGTTTTTT. Amino acids: CASSMGTGSTTNEKLFF.